One sample yielded the 5 T cell receptor beta chains listed below, sequenced in a study of T-cell reconstitution after alpha-beta-depleted transplantation in children (dated by TCRdb to 2016 to 2017). Receptor amplification or capture employed PCR. The run used an Illumina HiSeq 2500. Molecular barcoding was employed in the preparation of TCR libraries, with unique molecular identifiers being used to normalize TCRbeta repertoire quantification. TCRdb trimmed public reads at Q25 via fastp, called clones via MiXCR and kept in-frame beta chains. Entries that share a CDR3 protein sequence are merged under the most common genes and DNA. The sample yields 100,000 to 120,000 distinct CDR3 sequences; about 9.3% were counted once. The ten biggest clones cover 8% of the sample. Sequenced here: PBMCs from the stem cell graft donor, sampled from the stem cell graft. Receptors were obtained from a human donor who donated a stem cell graft to a child with acute lymphoblastic leukemia.

This clonotype was seen ten or more times. In DNA, the CDR3 is TGCGCCAGCAGCTCCCCGGGGGGGCGAGAGACCCAGTACTTC. This gives the protein CASSSPGGRETQYF. The chain uses TRBV5-1 and TRBJ2-5; 8 nucleotides line up with TRBD2. The CDR3 contains 14 residues. From germline, CDR1 is SGHRS and CDR2 YFSETQ. V shed 3 bases and J 4 bases; nucleotides not matched to a gene: 5.

V is TRBV6-5 and J is TRBJ2-5; D may correspond to TRBD1 or TRBD2 (5 bases each). V lost 2 bases and J lost 5, with 15 bases in between. Germline lookup yields CDR1 MNHEY and CDR2 SVGAGI. This CDR3 spans 15 amino acids. CDR3 sequence (DNA): TGTGCCAGCAGTTACGGGACGGCGAACAGCGAGACCCAGTACTTC. It encodes CASSYGTANSETQYF.

This clonotype was seen at least ten times. The chain couples TRBV6-2 or TRBV6-3 to TRBJ2-1; D may match TRBD1 or TRBD2 (5 bases each). This CDR3 is 17 amino acids long. Germline values: CDR1 MNHEY, CDR2 SVGEGT. V lost 0 bases and J 0 bases, leaving 12 bases between the germline ends. The CDR3 here is CASSYSRGSSSYNEQFF. The CDR3 coding sequence is TGTGCCAGCAGTTACTCGAGGGGATCGAGCTCCTACAATGAGCAGTTCTTC.

This clonotype was seen many times. This chain joins TRBV4-1 and TRBJ2-1; D remains ambiguous. The germline V gene has CDR1 MGHRA and CDR2 YSYEKL. V was shortened by 0 bases and J by 4 bases, with 16 bases between the two germline ends. The CDR3 is made up of 17 amino acids. The CDR3 DNA reads TGCGCCAGCAGCCAAGAAGTTCAACCCGGTCCATACAATGAGCAGTTCTTC. Its translation: CASSQEVQPGPYNEQFF.

This clonotype was recorded at least ten times. V is TRBV12-3 or TRBV12-4 and J is TRBJ2-1; 8 nucleotides match TRBD2. The CDR3 has 15 residues. Losses at the gene ends were 4 bases for V and 7 bases for J; bases not matched to a gene: 9. This CDR3 reads CASSYRGSGNNEQFF. CDR3 coding DNA: TGTGCCAGCAGTTACCGGGGTAGCGGGAATAATGAGCAGTTCTTC.